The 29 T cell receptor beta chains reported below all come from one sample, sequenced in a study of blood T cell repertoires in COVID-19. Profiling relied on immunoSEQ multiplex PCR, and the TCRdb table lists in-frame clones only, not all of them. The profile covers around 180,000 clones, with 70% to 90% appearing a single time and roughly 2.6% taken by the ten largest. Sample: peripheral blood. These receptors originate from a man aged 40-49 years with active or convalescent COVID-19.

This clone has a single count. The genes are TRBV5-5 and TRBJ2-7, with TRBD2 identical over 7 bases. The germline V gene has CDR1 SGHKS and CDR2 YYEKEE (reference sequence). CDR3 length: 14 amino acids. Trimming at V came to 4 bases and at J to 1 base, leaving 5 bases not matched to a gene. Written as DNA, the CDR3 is TGTGCCAGCAGCCCCCCCGGGGGGTCCTACGAGCAGTACTTC. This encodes CASSPPGGSYEQYF.

CDR3 loop: CASSLTGTDNEQFF. For the CDR3, the DNA is TGTGCCAGCAGCTTAACCGGGACTGACAATGAGCAGTTCTTC. J is TRBJ2-1 and V is TRBV11-2; tentative D call: TRBD2 (6 bases). Germline V gene lookup returns CDR1 SGHAT and CDR2 FQNNGV. The CDR3 covers 14 residues. Trimming took 2 bases from V and 5 from J, leaving 10 bases between them.

CDR3 protein: CASSQAGGFSTDTQYF. CDR3 DNA sequence: TGTGCCAGCAGCCAAGCCGGGGGGTTCAGCACAGATACGCAGTATTTT. The rearrangement links TRBV14 to TRBJ2-3, with 7 nucleotides matching TRBD2. CDR1 and CDR2 from the germline V gene are SGHDN and FVKESK. The CDR3 covers 16 residues. Trimming at V came to 1 base and at J to 0 bases, leaving 4 bases not matched to a gene.

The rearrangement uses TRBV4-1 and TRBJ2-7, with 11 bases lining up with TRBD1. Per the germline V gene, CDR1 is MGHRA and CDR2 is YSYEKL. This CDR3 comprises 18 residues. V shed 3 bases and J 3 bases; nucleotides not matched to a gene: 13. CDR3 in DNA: TGCGCCAGCAGCCAGCTATATTCGGCCGGGACAGGGGGCTACGAGCAGTACTTC. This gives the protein CASSQLYSAGTGGYEQYF.

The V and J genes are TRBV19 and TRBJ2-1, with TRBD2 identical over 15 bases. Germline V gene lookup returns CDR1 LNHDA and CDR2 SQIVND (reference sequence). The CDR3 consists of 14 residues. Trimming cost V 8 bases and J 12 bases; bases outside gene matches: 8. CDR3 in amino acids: CASGTSGGPLGQFF. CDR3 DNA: TGTGCCAGTGGGACTAGCGGGGGGCCCCTCGGGCAGTTCTTC.

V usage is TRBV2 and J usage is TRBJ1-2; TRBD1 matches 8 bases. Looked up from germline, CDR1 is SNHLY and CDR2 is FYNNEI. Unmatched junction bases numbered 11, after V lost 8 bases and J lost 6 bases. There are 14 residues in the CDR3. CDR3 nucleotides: TGTGCCAGCGAGGGGGATTTGGACAGGGATGGCTACACCTTC. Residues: CASEGDLDRDGYTF.

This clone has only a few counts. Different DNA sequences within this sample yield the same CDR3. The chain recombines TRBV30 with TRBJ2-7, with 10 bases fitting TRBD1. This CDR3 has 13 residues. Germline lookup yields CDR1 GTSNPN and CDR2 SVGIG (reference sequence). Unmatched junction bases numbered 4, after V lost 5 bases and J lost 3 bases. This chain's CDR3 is CAWSGTGVYEQYF. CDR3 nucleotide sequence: TGTGCCTGGTCCGGGACAGGGGTCTACGAGCAGTACTTC.

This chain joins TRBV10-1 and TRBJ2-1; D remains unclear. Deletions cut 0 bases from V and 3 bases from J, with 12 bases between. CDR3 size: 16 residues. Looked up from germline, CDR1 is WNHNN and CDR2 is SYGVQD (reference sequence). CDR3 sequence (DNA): TGCGCCAGCAGTGAGTCTAAGCAGGCTCACTACAATGAGCAGTTCTTC. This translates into CASSESKQAHYNEQFF.

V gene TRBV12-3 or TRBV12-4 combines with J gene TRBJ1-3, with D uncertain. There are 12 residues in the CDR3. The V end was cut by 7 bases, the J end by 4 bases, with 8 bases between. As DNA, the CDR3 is TGTGCCAGCACCAACAACGGAAACACCATATATTTT. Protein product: CASTNNGNTIYF.

Here the CDR3 reads CASSSPRSGNEKLFF. The CDR3 DNA reads as TGTGCCAGCAGCTCCCCCAGGAGCGGTAATGAAAAACTGTTTTTT. The chain recombines TRBV7-9 with TRBJ1-4; D remains ambiguous. The germline CDR1 and CDR2 sequences are SEHNR and FQNEAQ (reference sequence). CDR3 length: 15 residues. Trimming stripped 4 bases from V and 4 bases from J, with 13 bases between.

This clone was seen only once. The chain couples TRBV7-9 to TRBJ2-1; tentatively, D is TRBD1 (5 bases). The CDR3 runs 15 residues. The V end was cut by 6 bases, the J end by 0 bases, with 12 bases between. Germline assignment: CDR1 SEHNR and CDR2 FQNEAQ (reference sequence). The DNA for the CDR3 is TGTGCCAGCAGATCGGACATCCTCTCCTACAATGAGCAGTTCTTC. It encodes CASRSDILSYNEQFF.

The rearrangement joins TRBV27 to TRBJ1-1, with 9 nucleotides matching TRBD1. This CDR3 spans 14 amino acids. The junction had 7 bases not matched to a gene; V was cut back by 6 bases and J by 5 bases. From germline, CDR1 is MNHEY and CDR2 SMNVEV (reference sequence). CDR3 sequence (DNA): TGTGCCAGCAGCCTCACAGGGGGCTTTACTGAAGCTTTCTTT. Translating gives CASSLTGGFTEAFF.

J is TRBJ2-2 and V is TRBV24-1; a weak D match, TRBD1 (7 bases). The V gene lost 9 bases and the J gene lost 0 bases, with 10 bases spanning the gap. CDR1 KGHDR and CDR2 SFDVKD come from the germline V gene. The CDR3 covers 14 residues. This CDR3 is CATGGTANTGELFF. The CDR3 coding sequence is TGTGCCACCGGGGGGACAGCGAACACCGGGGAGCTGTTTTTT.

CDR3 protein: CASSTVRTVNTGELFF. In nucleotides, the CDR3 is TGTGCCAGCTCCACCGTGAGGACAGTTAACACCGGGGAGCTGTTTTTT. The chain combines TRBV18 with TRBJ2-2; D is possibly TRBD1 (6 bases). CDR1 is KGHSH, CDR2 LQKENI, per germline. V was pared by 6 bases and J by 2 bases, with 16 bases between. CDR3 length: 16 amino acids.

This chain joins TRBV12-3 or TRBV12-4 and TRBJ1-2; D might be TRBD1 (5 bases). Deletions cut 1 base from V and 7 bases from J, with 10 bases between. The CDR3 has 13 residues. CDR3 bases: TGTGCCAGCAGTTTAGATACAGGTCCTGGCTACACCTTC. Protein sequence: CASSLDTGPGYTF.

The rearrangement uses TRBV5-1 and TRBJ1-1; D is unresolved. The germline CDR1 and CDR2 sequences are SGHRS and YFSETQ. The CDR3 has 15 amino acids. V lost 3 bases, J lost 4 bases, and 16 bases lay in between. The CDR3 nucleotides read TGCGCCAGCAGCTCCCGCAGCGGGGTGAGCACTGAAGCTTTCTTT. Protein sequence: CASSSRSGVSTEAFF.

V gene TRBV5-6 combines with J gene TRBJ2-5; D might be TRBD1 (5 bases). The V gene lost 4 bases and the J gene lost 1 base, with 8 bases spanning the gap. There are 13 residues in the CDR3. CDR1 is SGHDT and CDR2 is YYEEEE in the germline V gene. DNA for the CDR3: TGTGCCAGCAGCCGGACAACCCAAGAGACCCAGTACTTC. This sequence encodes CASSRTTQETQYF.

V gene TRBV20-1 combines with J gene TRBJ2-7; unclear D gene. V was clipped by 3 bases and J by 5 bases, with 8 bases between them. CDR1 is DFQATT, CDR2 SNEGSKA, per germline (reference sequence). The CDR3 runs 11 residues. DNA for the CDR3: TGCAGTGCTAGGTCCACGGACGAGCAGTACTTC. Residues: CSARSTDEQYF.

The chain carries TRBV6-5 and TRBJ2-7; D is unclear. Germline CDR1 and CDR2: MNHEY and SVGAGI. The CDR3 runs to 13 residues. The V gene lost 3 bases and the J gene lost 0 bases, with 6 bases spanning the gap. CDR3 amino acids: CASSYRVSYEQYF. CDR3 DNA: TGTGCCAGCAGTTATCGGGTCTCCTACGAGCAGTACTTC.

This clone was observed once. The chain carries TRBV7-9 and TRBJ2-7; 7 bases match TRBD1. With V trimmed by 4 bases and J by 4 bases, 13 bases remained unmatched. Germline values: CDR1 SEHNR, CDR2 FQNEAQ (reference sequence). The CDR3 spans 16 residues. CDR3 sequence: CASSSYRGPQYYEQYF. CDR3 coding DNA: TGTGCCAGCAGCTCTTACAGGGGCCCGCAGTATTACGAGCAGTACTTC.

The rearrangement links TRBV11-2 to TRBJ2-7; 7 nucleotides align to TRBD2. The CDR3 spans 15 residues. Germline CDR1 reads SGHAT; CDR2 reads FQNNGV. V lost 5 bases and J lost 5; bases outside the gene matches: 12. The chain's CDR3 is CASSQAGTTQNEQYF. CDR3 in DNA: TGTGCCAGCAGCCAGGCAGGGACTACCCAAAACGAGCAGTACTTC.

CDR3 protein: CAISEFGTRGTQHF. CDR3 DNA sequence: TGTGCCATCAGTGAATTTGGGACCCGGGGGACCCAGCATTTT. The chain recombines TRBV10-3 with TRBJ1-5, with a weak D call TRBD1 (5 bases). The CDR3 totals 14 residues. In germline, CDR1 is ENHRY, CDR2 SYGVKD. Trimming took 3 bases from V and 11 from J, leaving 17 bases between them.

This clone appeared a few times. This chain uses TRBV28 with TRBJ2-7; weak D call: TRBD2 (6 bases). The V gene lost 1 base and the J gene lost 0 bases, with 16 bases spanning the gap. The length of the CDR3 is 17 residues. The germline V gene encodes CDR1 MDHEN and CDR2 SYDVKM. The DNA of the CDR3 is TGTGCCAGCAGTTTATTGGGGGGACTTCCTTCCTCCTACGAGCAGTACTTC. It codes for CASSLLGGLPSSYEQYF.

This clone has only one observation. CDR3 sequence (DNA): TGTGCCAGCAGCGCCGCCCCGGGGGACACTGAAGCTTTCTTT. This codes for CASSAAPGDTEAFF. This chain uses TRBV9 with TRBJ1-1, with D possibly matching TRBD1 (5 bases). The germline gives CDR1 SGDLS, CDR2 YYNGEE. The length of the CDR3 is 14 residues. The V gene lost 3 bases and the J gene lost 3 bases, with 12 bases spanning the gap.

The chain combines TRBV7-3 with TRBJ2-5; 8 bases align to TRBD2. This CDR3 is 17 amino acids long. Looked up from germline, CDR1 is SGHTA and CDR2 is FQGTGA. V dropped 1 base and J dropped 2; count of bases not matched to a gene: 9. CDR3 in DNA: TGTGCCAGCAGCTTAAACGGGGGGGCGCCTAATCAAGAGACCCAGTACTTC. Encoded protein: CASSLNGGAPNQETQYF.

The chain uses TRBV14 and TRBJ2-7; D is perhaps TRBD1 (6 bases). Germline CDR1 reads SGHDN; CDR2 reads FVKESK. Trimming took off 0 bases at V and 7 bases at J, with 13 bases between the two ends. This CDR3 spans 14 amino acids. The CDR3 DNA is TGTGCCAGCAGCCAAGAGCTGGGGGCTCGGGAGCAGTACTTC. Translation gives CASSQELGAREQYF.

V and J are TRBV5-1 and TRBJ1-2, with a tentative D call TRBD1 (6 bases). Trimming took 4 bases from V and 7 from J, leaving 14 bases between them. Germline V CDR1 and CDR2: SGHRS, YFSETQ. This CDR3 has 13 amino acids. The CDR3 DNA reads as TGCGCCAGCAGCACAGGGACGGAGTCTGGCTACACCTTC. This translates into CASSTGTESGYTF.

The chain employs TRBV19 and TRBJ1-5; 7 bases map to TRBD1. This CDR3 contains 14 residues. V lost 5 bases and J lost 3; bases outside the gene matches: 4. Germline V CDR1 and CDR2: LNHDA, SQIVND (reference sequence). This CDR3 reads CASSPDRANQPQHF. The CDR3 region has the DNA TGTGCCAGTAGTCCCGACAGGGCCAATCAGCCCCAGCATTTT.

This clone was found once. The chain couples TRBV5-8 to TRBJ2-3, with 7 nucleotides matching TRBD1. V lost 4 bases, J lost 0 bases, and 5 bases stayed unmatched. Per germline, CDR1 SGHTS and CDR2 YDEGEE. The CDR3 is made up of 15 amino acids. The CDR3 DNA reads TGTGCCAGCAGCCCGAGGGGGCAGAGCACAGATACGCAGTATTTT. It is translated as CASSPRGQSTDTQYF.